This entry is about one T cell receptor beta chain. Participants' own reports of clinical history determined their cohort assignment. The data were taken from a study of blood T cell repertoires in COVID-19. In the authors' methods: Quantification of nucleated cells was approximated via reference gene primer amplification. The protocol was immunoSEQ multiplex PCR, while the TCRdb copy is restricted to in-frame clones and leaves out a portion. V and J calls and clone size come straight from that table; D and trimming were deduced from the DNA. The table lists almost 200,000 clones, 70% to 90% of them singletons. Germline V gene sequence: CDR1 MDHEN, CDR2 SYDVKM. V shed 1 base and J shed 2 bases, with 14 bases lying between them. This CDR3 contains 16 residues.

This clonotype was obtained from a young woman who had recovered from COVID-19. This chain joins TRBV28 and TRBJ1-2, with D possibly being TRBD1 (5 bases). Material: PBMCs or T cells enriched from blood (not recorded which). CDR3 sequence reads: CASSLSRGVENYGYTF. The DNA for the CDR3 is TGTGCCAGCAGTTTATCTCGGGGGGTGGAAAACTATGGCTACACCTTC.